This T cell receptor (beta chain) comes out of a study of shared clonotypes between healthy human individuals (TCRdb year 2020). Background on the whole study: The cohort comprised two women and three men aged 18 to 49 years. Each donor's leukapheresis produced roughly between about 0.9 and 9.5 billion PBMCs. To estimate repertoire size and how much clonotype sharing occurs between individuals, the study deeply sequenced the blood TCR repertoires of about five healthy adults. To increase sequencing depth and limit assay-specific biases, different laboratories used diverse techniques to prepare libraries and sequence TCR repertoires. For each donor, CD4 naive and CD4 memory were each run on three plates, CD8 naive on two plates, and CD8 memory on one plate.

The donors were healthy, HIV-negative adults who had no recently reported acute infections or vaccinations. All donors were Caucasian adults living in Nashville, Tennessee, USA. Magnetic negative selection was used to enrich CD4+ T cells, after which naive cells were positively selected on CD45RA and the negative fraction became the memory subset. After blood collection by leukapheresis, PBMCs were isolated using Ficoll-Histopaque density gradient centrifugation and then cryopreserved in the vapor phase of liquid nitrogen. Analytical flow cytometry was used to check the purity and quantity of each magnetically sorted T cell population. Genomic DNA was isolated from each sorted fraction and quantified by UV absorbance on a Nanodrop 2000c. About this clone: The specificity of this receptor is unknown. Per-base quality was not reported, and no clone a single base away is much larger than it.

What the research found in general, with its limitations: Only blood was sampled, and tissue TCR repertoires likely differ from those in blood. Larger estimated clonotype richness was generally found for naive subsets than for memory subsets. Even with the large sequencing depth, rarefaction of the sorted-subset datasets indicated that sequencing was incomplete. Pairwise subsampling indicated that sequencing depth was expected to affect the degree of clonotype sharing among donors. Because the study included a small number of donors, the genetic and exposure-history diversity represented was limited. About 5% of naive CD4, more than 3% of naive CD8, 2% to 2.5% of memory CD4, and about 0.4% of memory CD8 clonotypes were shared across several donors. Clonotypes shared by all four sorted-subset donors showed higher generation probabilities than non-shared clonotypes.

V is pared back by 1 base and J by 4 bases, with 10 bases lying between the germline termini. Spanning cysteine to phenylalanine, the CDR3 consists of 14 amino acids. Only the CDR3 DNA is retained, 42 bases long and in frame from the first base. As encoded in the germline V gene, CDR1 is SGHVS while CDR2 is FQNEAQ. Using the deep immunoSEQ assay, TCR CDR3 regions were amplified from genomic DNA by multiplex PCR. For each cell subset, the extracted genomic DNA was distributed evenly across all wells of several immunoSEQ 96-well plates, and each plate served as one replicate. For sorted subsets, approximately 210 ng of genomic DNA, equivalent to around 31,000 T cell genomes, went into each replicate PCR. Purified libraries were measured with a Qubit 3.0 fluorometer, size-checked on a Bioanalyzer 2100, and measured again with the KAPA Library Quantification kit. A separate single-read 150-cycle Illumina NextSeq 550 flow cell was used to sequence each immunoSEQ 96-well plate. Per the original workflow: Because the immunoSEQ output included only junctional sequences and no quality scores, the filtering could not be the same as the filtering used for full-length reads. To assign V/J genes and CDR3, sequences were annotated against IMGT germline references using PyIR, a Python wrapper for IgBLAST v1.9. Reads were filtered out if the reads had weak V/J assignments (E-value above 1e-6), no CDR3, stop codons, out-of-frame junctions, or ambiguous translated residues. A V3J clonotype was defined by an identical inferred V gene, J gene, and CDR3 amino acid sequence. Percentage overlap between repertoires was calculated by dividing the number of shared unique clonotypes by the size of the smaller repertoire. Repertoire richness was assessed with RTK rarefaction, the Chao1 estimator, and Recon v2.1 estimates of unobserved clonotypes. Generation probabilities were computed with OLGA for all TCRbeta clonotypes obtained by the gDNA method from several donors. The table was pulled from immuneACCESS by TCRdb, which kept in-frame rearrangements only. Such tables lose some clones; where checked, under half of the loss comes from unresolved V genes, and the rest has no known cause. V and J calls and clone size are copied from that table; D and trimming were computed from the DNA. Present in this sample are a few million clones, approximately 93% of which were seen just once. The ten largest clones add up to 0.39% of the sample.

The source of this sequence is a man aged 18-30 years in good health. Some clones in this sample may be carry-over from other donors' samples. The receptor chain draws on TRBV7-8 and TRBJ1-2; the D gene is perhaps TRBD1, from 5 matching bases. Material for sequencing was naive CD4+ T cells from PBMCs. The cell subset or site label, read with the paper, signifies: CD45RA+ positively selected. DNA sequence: TGTGCCAGCAGCTTAGTGCGGGGCTCCTATGGCTACACCTTC. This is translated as CASSLVRGSYGYTF.